This T cell receptor (beta chain) was documented in a study of blood T cell repertoires in COVID-19. The CDR3 covers 14 residues. Looked up from germline, CDR1 is WSHSY and CDR2 is SAAADI. V lost 3 bases to trimming and J lost 11 bases; unmatched junction nucleotides: 9. The sample holds one count of this clone. Profiled with immunoSEQ multiplex PCR; TCRdb holds only in-frame clones, not every one. This repertoire shows about 160,000 clones, more than 75% found once; its top ten account for about 6%. What was sequenced was PBMCs or T cells enriched from blood (not recorded which). The chain uses TRBV10-2 and TRBJ1-1; 10 bases map to TRBD1. This receptor was identified in a man aged 40-50 years who had recovered from COVID-19. This CDR3 is CASSDDRGRWLAFF. CDR3 in DNA: TGCGCCAGCAGTGATGACAGGGGGCGGTGGCTCGCTTTCTTT.